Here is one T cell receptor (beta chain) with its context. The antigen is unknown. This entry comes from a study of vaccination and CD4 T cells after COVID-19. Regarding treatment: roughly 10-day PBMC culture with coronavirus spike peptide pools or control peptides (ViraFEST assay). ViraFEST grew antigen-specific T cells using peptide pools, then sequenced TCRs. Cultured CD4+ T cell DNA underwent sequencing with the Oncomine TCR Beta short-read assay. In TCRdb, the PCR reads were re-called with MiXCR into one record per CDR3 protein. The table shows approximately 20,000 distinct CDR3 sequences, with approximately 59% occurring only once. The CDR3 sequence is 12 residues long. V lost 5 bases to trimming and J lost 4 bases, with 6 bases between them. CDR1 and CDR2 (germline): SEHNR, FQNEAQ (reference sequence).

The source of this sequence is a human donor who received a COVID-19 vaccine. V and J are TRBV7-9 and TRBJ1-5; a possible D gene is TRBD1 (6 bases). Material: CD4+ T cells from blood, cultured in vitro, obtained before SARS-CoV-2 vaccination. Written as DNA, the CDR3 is TGTGCCAGCAGCACAGGGAATCAGCCCCAGCATTTT. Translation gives CASSTGNQPQHF.